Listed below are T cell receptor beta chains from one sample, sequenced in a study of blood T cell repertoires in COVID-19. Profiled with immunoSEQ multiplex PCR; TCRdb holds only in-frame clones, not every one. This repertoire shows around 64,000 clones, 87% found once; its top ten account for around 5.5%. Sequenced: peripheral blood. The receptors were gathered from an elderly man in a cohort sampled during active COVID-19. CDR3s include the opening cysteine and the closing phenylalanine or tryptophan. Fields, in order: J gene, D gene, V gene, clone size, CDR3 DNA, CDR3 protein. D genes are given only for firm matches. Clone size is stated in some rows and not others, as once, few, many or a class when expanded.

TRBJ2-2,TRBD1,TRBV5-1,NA,TGCGCCAGCAGCTTAGCGGGGACAGGGTCGGGCACCGGGGAGCTGTTTTTT,CASSLAGTGSGTGELFF
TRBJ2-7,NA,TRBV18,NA,TGTGCCAGCTCACCGAAGACTGATTCCTACGAGCAGTACTTC,CASSPKTDSYEQYF
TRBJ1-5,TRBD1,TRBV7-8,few,TGTGCCAGCAGCTCCACGCGAACATACAGGGGATGGGGAGATCAGCCCCAGCATTTT,CASSSTRTYRGWGDQPQHF
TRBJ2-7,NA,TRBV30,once,TGTGCCTGGAGTCCACTCCAGGACAACAGGCAGTACTTC,CAWSPLQDNRQYF
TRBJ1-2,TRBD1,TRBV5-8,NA,TGTGCCAGCAGCTTGTCAGGGGGACCCAACTATGGCTACACCTTC,CASSLSGGPNYGYTF
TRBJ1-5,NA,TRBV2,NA,TGTGCCAGCAGCAAGGGGTCGAGCAATCAGCCCCAGCATTTT,CASSKGSSNQPQHF
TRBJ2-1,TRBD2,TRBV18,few,TGTGCCAGCTCACCAGTTTGGACTAGCGGGTCGGATGAGCAGTTCTTC,CASSPVWTSGSDEQFF
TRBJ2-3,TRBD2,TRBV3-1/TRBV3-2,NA,TGTGCCAGCAGCCAGATAGCGGGGGGGCGAACAGATACGCAGTATTTT,CASSQIAGGRTDTQYF
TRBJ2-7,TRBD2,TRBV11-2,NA,TGTGCCAGCAGCCTCCCTAGCGGGAGGGCCAACAACGAGCAGTACTTC,CASSLPSGRANNEQYF
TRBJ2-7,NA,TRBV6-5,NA,TGTGCCAGCAGTTACGGCTCAGGGTGGATCTACGAGCAGTACTTC,CASSYGSGWIYEQYF
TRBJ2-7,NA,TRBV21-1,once,TGTGCCAGCAGCCCCCGGTCCAGGGGGCATCGGCAGTACTTC,CASSPRSRGHRQYF
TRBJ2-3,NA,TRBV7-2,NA,TGTGCCAGCAGCTTTAATCCGGCCGGGGATACGCAGTATTTT,CASSFNPAGDTQYF
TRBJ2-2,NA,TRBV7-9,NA,TGTGCCAGCAGCGCCTATGGGGAGCTGTTTTTT,CASSAYGELFF
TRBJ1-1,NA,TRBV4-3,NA,TGCGCCAGCAGCCAAGAGGCGAACACTGAAGCTTTCTTT,CASSQEANTEAFF
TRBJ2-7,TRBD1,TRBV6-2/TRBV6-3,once,TGTGCCAGCAGTGCGCCCGGGACAGGGCCCTACGAGCAGTACTTC,CASSAPGTGPYEQYF
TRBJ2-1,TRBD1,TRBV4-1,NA,TGCGCCAGCAGTCAGGACAGGGGAGAGAATGAGCAGTTCTTC,CASSQDRGENEQFF
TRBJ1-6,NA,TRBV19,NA,TGTGCCAGTAGTGTCCTCGAGGGTTCCTATAATTCACCCCTCCACTTT,CASSVLEGSYNSPLHF
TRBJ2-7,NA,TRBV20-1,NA,TGCAGTGCTAGTGGGTTCGGGACGGAGGGCAGCGACGAGCAGTACTTC,CSASGFGTEGSDEQYF
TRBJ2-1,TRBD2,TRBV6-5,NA,TGTGCCAGCAGGCTAGCGGGAGGGCCGAGGAATGAGCAGTTCTTC,CASRLAGGPRNEQFF
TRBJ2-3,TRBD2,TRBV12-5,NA,TGTGCTAGTGGGCCACTAGCGGTCACAGATACGCAGTATTTT,CASGPLAVTDTQYF